Shown below are 14 T cell receptor beta chains from a single sample sequenced in a study of cytomegalovirus exposure and HLA in healthy donors. The PCR had 60 Vbeta and 13 Jbeta primers. The table came from immunoSEQ multiplex PCR; TCRdb's copy has only in-frame clones and leaves some out. This table has 190,000 or so clones, 80% appearing once. The specimen sequenced was PBMCs. Receptors originate from a boy between 10 and 17 years old in good health and CMV-seronegative.

This chain joins TRBV5-1 and TRBJ1-2; 12 bases are a match to TRBD1. The germline V gene has CDR1 SGHRS and CDR2 YFSETQ. The CDR3 loop spans 14 amino acids. The V and J ends lost 4 bases and 8 bases, in that order; junction bases with no gene match: 6. CDR3 sequence reads: CASSLGQGADGYTF. CDR3 bases: TGCGCCAGCAGCCTGGGACAGGGGGCAGACGGCTACACCTTC.

The chain has TRBV4-1 and TRBJ2-7, with 8 bases lining up with TRBD1. The germline V gene has CDR1 MGHRA and CDR2 YSYEKL. This CDR3 region has 15 residues. V gave up 4 bases and J gave up 5 bases; unmatched junction bases: 10. CDR3 amino acids: CASSRRTGTLDEQYF. CDR3 DNA: TGCGCCAGCAGCCGACGGACAGGGACTTTGGACGAGCAGTACTTC.

This clone came up once. The rearrangement joins TRBV6-5 to TRBJ2-7; maybe TRBD2 (6 bases). Germline loops: CDR1 MNHEY, CDR2 SVGAGI. V was clipped by 7 bases and J by 1 base, with 17 bases between them. The CDR3 consists of 15 residues. The CDR3 is CASTVGQGGSYEQYF. DNA of the CDR3: TGTGCCAGCACCGTAGGGCAGGGAGGATCCTACGAGCAGTACTTC.

This sequence joins TRBV5-1 and TRBJ2-3, with 14 bases aligning to TRBD2. This CDR3 spans 16 amino acids. With V trimmed by 4 bases and J by 4 bases, 5 bases remained unmatched. CDR1 is SGHRS and CDR2 is YFSETQ in the germline V gene. The DNA of the CDR3 is TGCGCCAGCAGCCCCGGGACTAGCGGGAGAGCAGATACGCAGTATTTT. It codes for CASSPGTSGRADTQYF.

The genes are TRBV4-2 and TRBJ1-1, with D possibly TRBD1 on 6 matching bases. The CDR3 has 16 amino acids. V gave up 4 bases and J gave up 3 bases, with 18 bases separating them. Looked up from germline, CDR1 is LGHNA and CDR2 is YNFKEQ. CDR3 sequence (DNA): TGTGCCAGCAGCCCCGGACAGACTACTAGGGACACTGAAGCTTTCTTT. This encodes CASSPGQTTRDTEAFF.

The chain recombines TRBV15 with TRBJ2-1, with 8 bases lining up with TRBD1. CDR1 is LNHNV and CDR2 is YYDKDF in the germline V gene (reference sequence). V lost 5 bases, J lost 7 bases, and 19 bases stayed unmatched. This CDR3 spans 18 amino acids. The CDR3 sequence is CATSLLTGNRGIRNEQFF. The DNA of the CDR3 is TGTGCCACCAGCCTACTGACGGGTAACAGGGGGATAAGGAATGAGCAGTTCTTC.

V usage is TRBV6-4 and J usage is TRBJ2-2; D is possibly TRBD2 (6 bases). This CDR3 has 15 residues. Germline-derived CDR1 and CDR2 are MRHNA and SNTAGT. V dropped 4 bases and J dropped 5 bases, with 14 bases sitting between them. The CDR3 DNA sequence: TGTGCCAGCAGTGCCCAACGTGGGGGGACCGGGGAGCTGTTTTTT. Amino acids: CASSAQRGGTGELFF.

The chain recombines TRBV7-9 with TRBJ1-3; 8 nucleotides align to TRBD1. This CDR3 has 16 residues. Trimming took 2 bases from V and 2 from J; bases not matched to a gene: 5. Germline V gene sequence: CDR1 SEHNR, CDR2 FQNEAQ (reference sequence). The CDR3 nucleotides are TGTGCCAGCAGCTTAACCGGACAGGGTGCTGGAAACACCATATATTTT. The encoded protein is CASSLTGQGAGNTIYF. Together with reference TRBV7-9 and TRBJ1-3, the CDR3 gives the full variable domain: DTGVSQNPRHKITKRGQNVTFRCDPISEHNRLYWYRQTLGQGPEFLTYFQNEAQLEKSRLLSDRFSAERPKGSFSTLEIQRTEQGDSAMYLCASSLTGQGAGNTIYFGEGSWLTVV.

This chain uses TRBV9 with TRBJ1-2, with TRBD1 matching 9 bases. There are 17 residues in the CDR3. Germline CDR1 reads SGDLS; CDR2 reads YYNGEE. The trim removed 1 base at V and 7 bases at J, leaving 14 bases unmatched. CDR3 DNA sequence: TGTGCCAGCAGCGTAACCGGGACAGGGCATATTGGAGGTGGCTACACCTTC. As protein: CASSVTGTGHIGGGYTF.

V usage is TRBV25-1 and J usage is TRBJ2-7, with 8 positions matching TRBD2. The CDR3 totals 13 residues. Germline CDR1 MGHDK, CDR2 SYGVNS. V lost 2 bases and J lost 5; bases outside the gene matches: 2. The CDR3 DNA reads TGTGCCAGCAGTGAAGGCGGGAGGAACGAGCAGTACTTC. Translation: CASSEGGRNEQYF.

The chain employs TRBV18 and TRBJ1-5; TRBD1 aligns across 10 bases. V gave up 4 bases and J gave up 5 bases; unmatched junction bases: 5. The germline V gene encodes CDR1 KGHSH and CDR2 LQKENI. This CDR3 contains 15 residues. Written as DNA, the CDR3 is TGTGCCAGCTCACTCCTCGGGACAGGGGATCAGCCCCAGCATTTT. Its translation is CASSLLGTGDQPQHF.

This clone was counted between two and nine times. The V gene is TRBV29-1, the J gene TRBJ2-7, with 10 positions matching TRBD2. V lost 7 bases to trimming and J lost 2 bases; unmatched junction nucleotides: 8. This CDR3 comprises 14 residues. CDR1 SQVTM and CDR2 ANQGSEA come from the germline V gene. The CDR3 coding sequence is TGCAGCGCCAGACCTAGCGGGAGCGCCTACGAGCAGTACTTC. It is translated as CSARPSGSAYEQYF.

The chain uses TRBV19 and TRBJ2-1; 13 bases match TRBD2. The V gene's germline CDR1 is LNHDA and CDR2 SQIVND (reference sequence). The CDR3 runs 18 residues. Trimming at V came to 6 bases and at J to 7 bases, leaving 15 bases not matched to a gene. CDR3 sequence reads: CASSPKPGLAGVMNEQFF. The CDR3, as DNA: TGTGCCAGTAGCCCTAAGCCCGGACTAGCGGGAGTAATGAATGAGCAGTTCTTC. The full variable domain, with the rest looked up from reference TRBV19 and TRBJ2-1, is DGGITQSPKYLFRKEGQNVTLSCEQNLNHDAMYWYRQDPGQGLRLIYYSQIVNDFQKGDIAEGYSVSREKKESFPLTVTSAQKNPTAFYLCASSPKPGLAGVMNEQFFGPGTRLTVL.

This clone was seen a single time. V and J are TRBV29-1 and TRBJ2-1; a weak D match, TRBD2 (6 bases). V shed 8 bases and J shed 6 bases, with 23 bases lying between them. The CDR3 spans 15 residues. Germline V gene sequence: CDR1 SQVTM, CDR2 ANQGSEA. As DNA, the CDR3 is TGCAGCCTAAACTTGGAGGGGTCTCCAGGCAATGAGCAGTTCTTC. It translates to CSLNLEGSPGNEQFF.